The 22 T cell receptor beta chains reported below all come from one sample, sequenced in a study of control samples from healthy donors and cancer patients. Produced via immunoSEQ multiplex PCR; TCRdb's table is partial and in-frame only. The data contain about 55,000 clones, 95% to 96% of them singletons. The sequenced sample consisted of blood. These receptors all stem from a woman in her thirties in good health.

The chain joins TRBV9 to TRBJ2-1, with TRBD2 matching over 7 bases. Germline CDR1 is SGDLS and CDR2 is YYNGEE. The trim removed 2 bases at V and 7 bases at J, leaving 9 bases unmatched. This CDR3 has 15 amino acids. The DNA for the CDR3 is TGTGCCAGCAGCGTCTCGGGCGGGAGTCGGAATGAGCAGTTCTTC. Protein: CASSVSGGSRNEQFF.

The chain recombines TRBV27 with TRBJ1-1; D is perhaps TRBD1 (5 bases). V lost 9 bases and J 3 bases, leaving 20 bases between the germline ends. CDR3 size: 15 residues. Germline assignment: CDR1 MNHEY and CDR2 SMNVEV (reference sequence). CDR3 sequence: CASLLSGEGHTEAFF. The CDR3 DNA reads TGTGCCAGTCTCCTATCGGGGGAAGGGCACACTGAAGCTTTCTTT.

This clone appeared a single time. Written as DNA, the CDR3 is TGTGCCAGCAGCCCCCTTAAAGTGAAAGCAGAGACCCAGTACTTC. It yields the protein CASSPLKVKAETQYF. The J gene is TRBJ2-5, the V gene TRBV5-6, with unresolved D. Trimming removed 4 bases at V and 4 bases at J, with 17 bases between. Germline-derived CDR1 and CDR2 are SGHDT and YYEEEE. The CDR3 covers 15 residues.

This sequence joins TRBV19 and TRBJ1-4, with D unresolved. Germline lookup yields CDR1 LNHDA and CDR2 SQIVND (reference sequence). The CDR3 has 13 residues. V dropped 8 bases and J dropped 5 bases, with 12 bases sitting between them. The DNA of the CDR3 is TGTGCCAGTCGTCGTCAGGCCAATGAAAAACTGTTTTTT. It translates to CASRRQANEKLFF.

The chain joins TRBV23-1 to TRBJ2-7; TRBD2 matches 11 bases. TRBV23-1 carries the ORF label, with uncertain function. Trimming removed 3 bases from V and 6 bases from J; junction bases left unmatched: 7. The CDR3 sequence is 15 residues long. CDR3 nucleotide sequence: TGCGCCAGCAGTCACGAACTAGCGGGAGCTCTCGAGCAGTACTTC. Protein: CASSHELAGALEQYF.

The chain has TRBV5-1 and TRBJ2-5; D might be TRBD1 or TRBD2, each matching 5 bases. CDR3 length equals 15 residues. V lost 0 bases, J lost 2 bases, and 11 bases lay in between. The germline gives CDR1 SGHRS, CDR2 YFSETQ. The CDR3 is CASSLAGLGQETQYF. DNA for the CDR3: TGCGCCAGCAGCTTGGCGGGGCTAGGACAAGAGACCCAGTACTTC.

CDR3 residues: CASSQGIGPKTGVLQPQHF. DNA of the CDR3: TGCGCCAGCAGCCAAGGTATTGGCCCCAAAACAGGGGTTCTTCAGCCCCAGCATTTT. The chain uses TRBV4-1 and TRBJ1-5; TRBD1 agrees at 7 bases. The length of the CDR3 is 19 residues. Germline lookup yields CDR1 MGHRA and CDR2 YSYEKL. The trim removed 1 base at V and 6 bases at J, leaving 18 bases unmatched.

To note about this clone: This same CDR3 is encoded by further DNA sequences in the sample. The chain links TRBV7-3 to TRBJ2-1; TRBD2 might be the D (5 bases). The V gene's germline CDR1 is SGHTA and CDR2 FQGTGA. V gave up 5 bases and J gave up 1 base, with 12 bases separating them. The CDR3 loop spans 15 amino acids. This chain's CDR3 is CASSLQAVSYNEQFF. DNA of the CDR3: TGTGCCAGCAGCCTGCAAGCGGTATCCTACAATGAGCAGTTCTTC.

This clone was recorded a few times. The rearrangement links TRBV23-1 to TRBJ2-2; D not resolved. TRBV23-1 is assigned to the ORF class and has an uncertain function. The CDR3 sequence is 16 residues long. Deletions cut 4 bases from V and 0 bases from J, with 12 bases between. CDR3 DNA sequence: TGCGCCAGCAGTCCGCGTGATATTTCGAACACCGGGGAGCTGTTTTTT. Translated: CASSPRDISNTGELFF.

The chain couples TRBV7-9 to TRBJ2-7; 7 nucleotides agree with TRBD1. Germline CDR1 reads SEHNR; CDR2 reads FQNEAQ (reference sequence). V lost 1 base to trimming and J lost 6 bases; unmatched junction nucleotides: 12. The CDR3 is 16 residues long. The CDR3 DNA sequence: TGTGCCAGCAGCTTAGAAGGGTCAGGGGGACCGAGCGAGCAGTACTTC. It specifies CASSLEGSGGPSEQYF.

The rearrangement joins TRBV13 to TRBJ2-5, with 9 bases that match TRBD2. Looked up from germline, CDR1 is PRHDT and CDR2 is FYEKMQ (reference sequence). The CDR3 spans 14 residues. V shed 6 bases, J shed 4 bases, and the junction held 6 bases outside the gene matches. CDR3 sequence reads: CASRRSGRRETQYF. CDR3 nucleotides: TGTGCCAGCAGAAGAAGCGGGAGGAGAGAGACCCAGTACTTC.

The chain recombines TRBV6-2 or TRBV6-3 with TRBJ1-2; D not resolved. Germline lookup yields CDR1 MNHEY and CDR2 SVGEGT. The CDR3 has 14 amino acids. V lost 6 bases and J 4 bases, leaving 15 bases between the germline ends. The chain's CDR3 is CASSPSGLGYGYTF. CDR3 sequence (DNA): TGTGCCAGCAGCCCTAGCGGGTTGGGCTATGGCTACACCTTC.

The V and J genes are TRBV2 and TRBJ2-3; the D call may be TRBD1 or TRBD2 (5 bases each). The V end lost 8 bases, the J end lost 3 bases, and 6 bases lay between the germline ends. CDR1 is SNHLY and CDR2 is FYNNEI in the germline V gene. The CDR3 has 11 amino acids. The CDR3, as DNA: TGTGCCAGCTGGGGGACAGATACGCAGTATTTT. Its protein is CASWGTDTQYF.

The CDR3 DNA follows: TGTGCCTGGTTTACAGGGGATGGCTACACCTTC. This gives the protein CAWFTGDGYTF. The J gene is TRBJ1-2, the V gene TRBV30, with 7 bases aligning to TRBD1. The CDR3 has 11 residues. Germline CDR1 is GTSNPN and CDR2 is SVGIG (reference sequence). V gave up 5 bases and J gave up 6 bases; unmatched junction bases: 3.

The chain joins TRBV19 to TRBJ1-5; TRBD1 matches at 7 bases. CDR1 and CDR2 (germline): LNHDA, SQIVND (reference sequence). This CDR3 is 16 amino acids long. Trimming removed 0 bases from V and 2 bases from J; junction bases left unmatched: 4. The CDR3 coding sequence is TGTGCCAGTAGTATAGATTCAGGGGGAGGCAATCAGCCCCAGCATTTT. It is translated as CASSIDSGGGNQPQHF. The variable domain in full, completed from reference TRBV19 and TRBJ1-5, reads DGGITQSPKYLFRKEGQNVTLSCEQNLNHDAMYWYRQDPGQGLRLIYYSQIVNDFQKGDIAEGYSVSREKKESFPLTVTSAQKNPTAFYLCASSIDSGGGNQPQHFGDGTRLSIL.

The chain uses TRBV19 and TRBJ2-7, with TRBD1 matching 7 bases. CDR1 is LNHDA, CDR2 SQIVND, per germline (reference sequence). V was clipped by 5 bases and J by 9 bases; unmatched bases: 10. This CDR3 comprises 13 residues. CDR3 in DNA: TGTGCCAGTAGTCAAGACAGGGCTTCGGTGCAGTACTTC. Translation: CASSQDRASVQYF.

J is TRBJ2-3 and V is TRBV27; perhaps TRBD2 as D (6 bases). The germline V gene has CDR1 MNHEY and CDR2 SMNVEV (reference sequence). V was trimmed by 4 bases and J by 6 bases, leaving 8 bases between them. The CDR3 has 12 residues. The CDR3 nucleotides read TGTGCCAGCAGTTCGGGACTCGATACGCAGTATTTT. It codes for CASSSGLDTQYF.

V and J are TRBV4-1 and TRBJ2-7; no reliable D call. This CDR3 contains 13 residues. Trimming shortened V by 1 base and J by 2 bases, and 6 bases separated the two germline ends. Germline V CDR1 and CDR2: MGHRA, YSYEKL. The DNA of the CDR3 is TGCGCCAGCAGCCAAGTCGTAGCCTACGAGCAGTACTTC. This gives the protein CASSQVVAYEQYF.

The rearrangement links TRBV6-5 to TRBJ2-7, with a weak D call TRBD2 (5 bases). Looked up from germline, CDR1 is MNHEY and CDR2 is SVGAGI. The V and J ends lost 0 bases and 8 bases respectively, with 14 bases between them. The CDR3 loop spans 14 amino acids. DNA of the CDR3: TGTGCCAGCAGTTACTCGAGGGTCGATGTCAAGCAGTACTTC. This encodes CASSYSRVDVKQYF.

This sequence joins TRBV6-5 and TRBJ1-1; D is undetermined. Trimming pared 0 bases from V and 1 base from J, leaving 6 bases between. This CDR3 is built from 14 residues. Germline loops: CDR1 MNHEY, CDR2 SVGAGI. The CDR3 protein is CASSYSPANTEAFF. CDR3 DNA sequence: TGTGCCAGCAGTTACTCGCCAGCGAACACTGAAGCTTTCTTT.

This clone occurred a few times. CDR3 in amino acids: CASSSGTSGYNEQFF. The CDR3 bases are TGTGCCAGTAGCAGCGGGACTAGCGGGTACAATGAGCAGTTCTTC. The V gene is TRBV19, the J gene TRBJ2-1, with 12 bases fitting TRBD2. J was trimmed by 4 bases and V by 6 bases; bases with no gene match: 4. There are 15 residues in the CDR3. The germline V gene encodes CDR1 LNHDA and CDR2 SQIVND (reference sequence).

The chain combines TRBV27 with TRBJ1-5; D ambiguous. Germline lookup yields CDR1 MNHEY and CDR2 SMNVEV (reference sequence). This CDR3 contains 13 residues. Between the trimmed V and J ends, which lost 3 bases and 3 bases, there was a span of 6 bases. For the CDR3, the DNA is TGTGCCAGCAGTTTTGCCCCCAATCAGCCCCAGCATTTT. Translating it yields CASSFAPNQPQHF.